These 10 T cell receptor beta chains originate from one sample sequenced in a study of T cell repertoires in MIS-A myocarditis. Profiling relied on immunoSEQ multiplex PCR, and the TCRdb table lists in-frame clones only, not all of them. The table shows roughly 6,000 clones, with about four fifths occurring only once. Sequenced material: interventricular septum heart tissue obtained at autopsy. The receptors originated from a man younger than 35 with fulminant myocarditis from multisystem inflammatory syndrome in adults (MIS-A) after COVID-19.

This chain joins TRBV2 and TRBJ1-3, with D hard to call. Germline values: CDR1 SNHLY, CDR2 FYNNEI. There are 13 residues in the CDR3. Trimming shortened V by 9 bases and J by 5 bases, and 14 bases separated the two germline ends. The CDR3 region has the DNA TGTGCCAGTACAGCAAACCTGAGAAACACCATATATTTT. The encoded protein is CASTANLRNTIYF.

This clone turned up a few times. The chain is built from TRBV10-3 and TRBJ2-7; a weak D match, TRBD2 (6 bases). Germline V CDR1 and CDR2: ENHRY, SYGVKD. V gave up 3 bases and J gave up 0 bases, with 12 bases separating them. This CDR3 spans 15 amino acids. This CDR3 reads CAISDRAGSSYEQYF. CDR3 sequence (DNA): TGTGCCATCAGTGACCGGGCCGGGAGCTCCTACGAGCAGTACTTC.

This chain connects TRBV28 to TRBJ2-6; no reliable D call. V lost 3 bases and J lost 3, with 3 bases in between. There are 13 residues in the CDR3. Germline V gene sequence: CDR1 MDHEN, CDR2 SYDVKM. CDR3 protein: CASSLIGANVLTF. Written as DNA, the CDR3 is TGTGCCAGCAGTTTGATTGGGGCCAACGTCCTGACTTTC. Full variable domain (remainder filled in from reference TRBV28 and TRBJ2-6): DVKVTQSSRYLVKRTGEKVFLECVQDMDHENMFWYRQDPGLGLRLIYFSYDVKMKEKGDIPEGYSVSREKKERFSLILESASTNQTSMYLCASSLIGANVLTFGAGSRLTVL.

The V call is TRBV7-2, the J call TRBJ1-3; tentatively, D is TRBD1 (5 bases). The CDR3 runs to 17 residues. Trimming took 1 base from V and 1 from J, leaving 14 bases between them. Germline V gene data show CDR1 as SGHTA and CDR2 as FQGNSA. CDR3 loop: CASSLDPGYISGNTIYF. As DNA, the CDR3 is TGTGCCAGCAGCTTAGACCCAGGGTACATTTCTGGAAACACCATATATTTT.

The chain has TRBV5-4 and TRBJ2-1; the D is unclear. V was cut by 0 bases and J by 8 bases, with 6 bases left in between. Germline loops: CDR1 SGHNT, CDR2 YYREEE (reference sequence). This CDR3 spans 12 amino acids. DNA of the CDR3: TGTGCCAGCAGCTTGGTACGAGATGAGCAGTTCTTC. Translation: CASSLVRDEQFF.

This clone was detected a few times. This chain uses TRBV19 with TRBJ2-7; D gene uncertain. V dropped 3 bases and J dropped 6 bases, with 12 bases sitting between them. Germline V gene lookup returns CDR1 LNHDA and CDR2 SQIVND (reference sequence). The CDR3 consists of 13 residues. The CDR3 protein is CASSIRSGFEQYF. As DNA, the CDR3 is TGTGCCAGTAGTATTCGTTCCGGGTTCGAGCAGTACTTC.

V is TRBV5-1 and J is TRBJ2-5; 10 bases map to TRBD1. Germline assignment: CDR1 SGHRS and CDR2 YFSETQ. This CDR3 is 15 amino acids long. Trimming cost V 4 bases and J 2 bases; bases outside gene matches: 5. The CDR3 protein is CASSPRDRGQETQYF. The CDR3 bases are TGCGCCAGCAGCCCCCGGGACAGGGGACAAGAGACCCAGTACTTC.

This chain uses TRBV5-8 with TRBJ2-7; TRBD2 agrees at 10 bases. From germline, CDR1 is SGHTS and CDR2 YDEGEE. The CDR3 has 14 amino acids. With V trimmed by 4 bases and J by 4 bases, 5 bases remained unmatched. The CDR3 DNA reads as TGTGCCAGCAGCCCCGGGACTAGCGAATACGAGCAGTACTTC. Protein: CASSPGTSEYEQYF.

The gene calls are TRBV28 and TRBJ2-6; unclear D gene. Per germline, CDR1 MDHEN and CDR2 SYDVKM. The V gene lost 5 bases and the J gene lost 0 bases, with 17 bases spanning the gap. The CDR3 runs to 18 residues. CDR3 nucleotide sequence: TGTGCCAGCAGTCAACTCCGGGTCACCTACTCTGGGGCCAACGTCCTGACTTTC. Amino acids: CASSQLRVTYSGANVLTF.

A single count supports this clone. The rearrangement joins TRBV5-3 to TRBJ2-7, with D tentatively TRBD1 (6 bases). TRBV5-3 is known as an ORF, though its function is uncertain. The CDR3 extends over 16 amino acids. With 3 bases removed from V and 0 bases from J, the gap between germline ends came to 16 bases. The CDR3 spells CARSWGGTPYSYEQYF. CDR3 sequence (DNA): TGTGCCAGAAGCTGGGGTGGGACACCCTACTCCTACGAGCAGTACTTC.